The 18 T cell receptor beta chains given below trace back to one sample, sequenced in a study of T cell responses to AZD1222 COVID-19 vaccine. The table came from immunoSEQ multiplex PCR; TCRdb's copy has only in-frame clones and leaves some out. Of 140,000 to 150,000 clones in the sample, around 88% were seen once. Here the sequenced sample was peripheral blood, taken on day 0 of AZD1222 vaccination. Receptor source: an adult in good health.

This clone has a handful of counts. The chain employs TRBV14 and TRBJ2-6; 8 bases line up with TRBD2. The V and J ends lost 1 base and 0 bases, in that order; junction bases with no gene match: 11. CDR1 SGHDN and CDR2 FVKESK come from the germline V gene. The CDR3 runs 20 residues. The CDR3 here is CASSQGRGGLTNSGANVLTF. The CDR3 region has the DNA TGTGCCAGCAGCCAAGGCCGGGGGGGCCTCACCAACTCTGGGGCCAACGTCCTGACTTTC.

In DNA form, the CDR3 reads TGTGCCAGCAGCTTACTACAGGGTGGAAACACCATATATTTT. Translation gives CASSLLQGGNTIYF. The chain combines TRBV7-2 with TRBJ1-3, with D perhaps matching TRBD1 (6 bases). The CDR3 has 14 amino acids. V lost 2 bases and J 3 bases, leaving 8 bases between the germline ends. CDR1 SGHTA and CDR2 FQGNSA come from the germline V gene.

The rearrangement links TRBV6-5 to TRBJ1-6; no clear D. Between the trimmed V and J ends, which lost 8 bases and 7 bases, there was a span of 9 bases. CDR3 length: 12 residues. CDR1 and CDR2 from the germline V gene are MNHEY and SVGAGI. The CDR3 is CASGSLNSPLHF. CDR3 nucleotides: TGTGCCAGCGGAAGTTTAAATTCACCCCTCCACTTT.

The chain recombines TRBV7-8 with TRBJ1-2; D unresolved. The CDR3 length is 15 residues. Germline CDR1 SGHVS, CDR2 FQNEAQ. V was clipped by 4 bases and J by 2 bases, with 14 bases between them. CDR3 sequence (DNA): TGTGCCAGCAGCTCCGCACACCCGGGGAACTATGGCTACACCTTC. It translates to CASSSAHPGNYGYTF.

V is TRBV11-1 and J is TRBJ2-2, with 8 bases fitting TRBD1. Germline values: CDR1 SGHAT, CDR2 FQDESV (reference sequence). The length of the CDR3 is 14 residues. J gave up 7 bases and V 5 bases, and 6 bases lay outside the gene matches. This chain's CDR3 is CASSRDRGSGELFF. The CDR3 coding sequence is TGTGCCAGCAGCCGCGACAGGGGTAGCGGGGAGCTGTTTTTT.

The chain carries TRBV2 and TRBJ1-2, with D possibly being TRBD1 (5 bases). V dropped 5 bases and J dropped 0 bases, with 7 bases sitting between them. CDR3 length: 13 residues. In germline, CDR1 is SNHLY, CDR2 FYNNEI. The CDR3 sequence is CASSRQTNYGYTF. As DNA, the CDR3 is TGTGCCAGCAGTAGACAGACTAACTATGGCTACACCTTC.

This clone was detected only a few times. V and J are TRBV18 and TRBJ1-2, with D maybe TRBD1 (5 bases). The V end lost 3 bases, the J end lost 4 bases, and 12 bases lay between the germline ends. This CDR3 has 14 residues. Germline loops: CDR1 KGHSH, CDR2 LQKENI. The CDR3 coding sequence is TGTGCCAGCTCACCGGCGAGGGACCCCTATGGCTACACCTTC. Translating it yields CASSPARDPYGYTF.

This clone was observed a few times. V and J are TRBV5-1 and TRBJ1-2, with D perhaps matching TRBD1 (6 bases). In germline, CDR1 is SGHRS, CDR2 YFSETQ. The length of the CDR3 is 14 residues. The V gene lost 4 bases and the J gene lost 4 bases, with 14 bases spanning the gap. CDR3 sequence (DNA): TGCGCCAGCAGCCCTGGGGGGCTGGGCTATGGCTACACCTTC. Amino acid sequence: CASSPGGLGYGYTF.

This chain links TRBV7-2 with TRBJ2-7; no reliable D call. This CDR3 is built from 12 residues. Germline V gene lookup returns CDR1 SGHTA and CDR2 FQGNSA. V lost 4 bases and J lost 2, with 6 bases in between. This CDR3 reads CASSSPAYEQYF. The CDR3 nucleotides read TGTGCCAGCAGCTCTCCCGCCTACGAGCAGTACTTC.

The chain uses TRBV29-1 and TRBJ1-1; D is ambiguous. Trimming took off 3 bases at V and 5 bases at J, with 7 bases between the two ends. The CDR3 has 11 amino acids. From germline, CDR1 is SQVTM and CDR2 ANQGSEA. CDR3 in amino acids: CSVDRFTEAFF. The CDR3 coding sequence is TGCAGCGTTGACAGGTTTACTGAAGCTTTCTTT.

This clone was detected only once. The V gene is TRBV5-8, the J gene TRBJ2-2; the match to TRBD2 covers 8 bases. The V gene's germline CDR1 is SGHTS and CDR2 YDEGEE. CDR3 size: 15 residues. Germline trimming cut 4 bases from V and 6 bases from J; bases unmatched to any gene: 8. The CDR3 sequence: CASSARLAGPGELFF. The CDR3 DNA follows: TGTGCCAGCAGCGCGCGGCTAGCGGGCCCCGGGGAGCTGTTTTTT.

This chain links TRBV9 with TRBJ2-1, with D unresolved. The germline gives CDR1 SGDLS, CDR2 YYNGEE. The CDR3 loop spans 14 amino acids. Trimming removed 3 bases at V and 0 bases at J, with 7 bases between. In nucleotides, the CDR3 is TGTGCCAGCAGCGGTCCCCCCTCCTACAATGAGCAGTTCTTC. Its protein product is CASSGPPSYNEQFF.

The rearrangement links TRBV14 to TRBJ1-1; tentative D call: TRBD1 (5 bases). From germline, CDR1 is SGHDN and CDR2 FVKESK. The CDR3 has 13 residues. With 4 bases removed from V and 7 bases from J, the gap between germline ends came to 13 bases. CDR3 region: CASSPPNGGEAFF. The CDR3 DNA sequence: TGTGCCAGCAGCCCCCCGAACGGGGGTGAAGCTTTCTTT.

The chain combines TRBV5-4 with TRBJ2-7, with D hard to call. Trimming removed 1 base at V and 0 bases at J, with 5 bases between. The CDR3 totals 13 residues. CDR1 SGHNT and CDR2 YYREEE come from the germline V gene (reference sequence). The chain's CDR3 is CASSLPSSYEQYF. DNA for the CDR3: TGTGCCAGCAGCTTGCCTAGCTCCTACGAGCAGTACTTC.

The chain carries TRBV6-5 and TRBJ1-1; D not certain. Germline V gene data show CDR1 as MNHEY and CDR2 as SVGAGI. This CDR3 comprises 12 residues. Trimming shortened V by 4 bases and J by 0 bases, and 3 bases separated the two germline ends. CDR3 nucleotide sequence: TGTGCCAGCAGTTCCATGAACACTGAAGCTTTCTTT. This encodes CASSSMNTEAFF.

CDR3 sequence reads: CASSPPLQTGLGGYTF. For the CDR3, the DNA is TGTGCCAGCAGCCCACCCCTCCAGACAGGGCTAGGGGGCTACACCTTC. The rearrangement uses TRBV7-8 and TRBJ1-2; 7 positions agree with TRBD1. The V gene end was trimmed by 5 bases and the J gene end by 8 bases; junction bases not matched to a gene: 17. The CDR3 covers 16 residues. Looked up from germline, CDR1 is SGHVS and CDR2 is FQNEAQ.

This chain connects TRBV3-1 (or the pseudogene TRBV3-2) to TRBJ2-2; D not certain. The CDR3 consists of 15 residues. Germline V gene lookup returns CDR1 LGHDT and CDR2 YNNKEL (reference sequence). The V gene lost 1 base and the J gene lost 5 bases, with 11 bases spanning the gap. CDR3 in DNA: TGTGCCAGCAGCCAAGGGTACACAACAACCGGGGAGCTGTTTTTT. As protein: CASSQGYTTTGELFF.

This chain uses TRBV2 with TRBJ2-7; D not certain. Germline-derived CDR1 and CDR2 are SNHLY and FYNNEI. V lost 7 bases to trimming and J lost 2 bases, with 12 bases between them. The CDR3 sequence is 13 residues long. The chain's CDR3 is CASTPARTYEQYF. Here the CDR3 DNA reads TGTGCCAGCACTCCGGCCAGGACCTACGAGCAGTACTTC.